A selection of T cell receptor beta chains follows, all from one sample in a study of T cells in Graves' hyperthyroidism and ophthalmopathy. TCRdb used MiXCR to reprocess the multiplex PCR reads, holding one entry per CDR3 protein. Of around 97,000 distinct CDR3 sequences listed, roughly 44% are singletons. The sample comprised blood. The receptors originated from a man aged 40-49 years with Graves' hyperthyroidism. The CDR3 runs from the conserved cysteine through the conserved F or W. D genes are given only for firm matches. Size tells how often a clone was seen (once, few, many) or the class of an expanded clone, and some rows leave it out.

v_gene,d_gene,abundance,j_gene,CDR3nt,CDR3aa
TRBV20-1,-,once,TRBJ2-1,TGCAGTGCTAGTGGTGCTGTCTCCTACAGTGAGCAGTTCTTC,CSASGAVSYSEQFF
TRBV2,-,many,TRBJ1-1,TGTGCCAGCAGTTACCCAGGTTTCGTCCAGGACACTGAAGCTTTCTTT,CASSYPGFVQDTEAFF
TRBV11-1,-,many,TRBJ2-1,TGTGCCAGCAGCTTAGTGTTGGAGCACAATGAGCAGTTCTTC,CASSLVLEHNEQFF
TRBV2,TRBD1,once,TRBJ2-7,TGTGCCAGCAGCAGACAGGGGAATTACGAGCAGTACTTC,CASSRQGNYEQYF
TRBV20-1,TRBD2,many,TRBJ2-1,TGCAGTGCTAGTCCTAGCGGGAGGAGGGCCTACAATGAGCAGTTCTTC,CSASPSGRRAYNEQFF
TRBV5-1,TRBD2,many,TRBJ2-1,TGCGCCAGCAGCTTGACTAGCGGGAGTAGATCCTACAATGAGCAGTTCTTC,CASSLTSGSRSYNEQFF
TRBV2,-,many,TRBJ1-1,TGTGCCAGCAGTGGGGTAGCGCGAGCTTTCTTT,CASSGVARAFF
TRBV25-1,-,-,TRBJ2-1,TGTGCCAGCTCACCCCTCAATGAGCAGTTCTTC,CASSPLNEQFF
TRBV3-2,-,many,TRBJ2-7,TGTGCCAGCAGCTACGGGACAGGGACGGTCGAGCAGTACTTC,CASSYGTGTVEQYF
TRBV7-2,TRBD1,-,TRBJ1-2,TGTGCCAGCAGCTCGGACAGGGGTACCTATGGCTACACCTTC,CASSSDRGTYGYTF
TRBV25-1,-,many,TRBJ1-6,TGTGCCAGCAGTGAAGGAACCGTACTCCATAATTCACCCCTCCACTTT,CASSEGTVLHNSPLHF
TRBV20-1,-,many,TRBJ2-5,TGCAGTGCTAGCGGGGGGCCCCAAGAGACCCAGTACTTC,CSASGGPQETQYF
TRBV19,TRBD1,once,TRBJ1-2,TGTGCCAGTAGTATCCGGGGACAGCATAACTATGGCTACACCTTC,CASSIRGQHNYGYTF
TRBV6-5,TRBD2,many,TRBJ2-3,TGTGCCAGCAGTTACTCGTTAGCGGGAAGCACAGATACGCAGTATTTT,CASSYSLAGSTDTQYF
TRBV2,TRBD2,many,TRBJ2-1,TGTGCCAGCAGGGGGGGGACGGAGGCAAGTTTCCGAGCGGTGCAGTTCTTC,CASRGGTEASFRAVQFF
TRBV5-1,-,once,TRBJ1-6,TGCGCCAGCAGCTTGGAAGGGTTTGGGCAGCCCCTCCACTTT,CASSLEGFGQPLHF
TRBV29-1,TRBD1,-,TRBJ1-1,TGCAGCGTCCACAGGGGGGATATAGGGAACACTGAAGCTTTCTTT,CSVHRGDIGNTEAFF
TRBV4-2,-,many,TRBJ2-1,TGTGCCAGCAGCCCCAGGACCAGGACCTACAATGAGCAGTTCTTC,CASSPRTRTYNEQFF
TRBV2,-,many,TRBJ2-7,TGTGCCAGCACCAGGACATCGATATACGAGCAGTACTTC,CASTRTSIYEQYF
TRBV20-1,-,many,TRBJ2-7,TGCAGTGCTAGAGAGGCCTACGAGCAGTACTTC,CSAREAYEQYF
TRBV7-6,TRBD1,-,TRBJ1-1,TGTGCCAGCAGCCCCCGGGACAGCAATGAAGCTTTCTTT,CASSPRDSNEAFF
TRBV7-6,TRBD1,few,TRBJ1-3,TGTGCCAGCAGCACACAGGGGGCTGGAAACACCATATATTTT,CASSTQGAGNTIYF
TRBV6-6,-,-,TRBJ1-1,TGTGCCAGCAGCGACAGGAACACTGAAGCTTTCTTT,CASSDRNTEAFF
TRBV19,TRBD2,-,TRBJ2-1,TGTGCCAGCAGCTTACTAGCGGGAGGCTTCAATGAGCAGTTCTTC,CASSLLAGGFNEQFF
TRBV7-2,TRBD1,-,TRBJ2-5,TGTGCCAGCAGCCAGGGGACAGACCTGGCCCAGTACTTC,CASSQGTDLAQYF
TRBV19,-,few,TRBJ2-7,TGTGCCAGCAGTTTATCGAGGACATCTTCACGGGAGCAGTACTTC,CASSLSRTSSREQYF
TRBV12-3/TRBV12-4,TRBD2,many,TRBJ2-7,TGTGCCAGCAGACCGACTAGCGGCTACGAGCAGTACTTC,CASRPTSGYEQYF
TRBV20-1,-,many,TRBJ2-3,TGCAGTGCTTCGGACAGATCTAGCACAGATACGCAGTATTTT,CSASDRSSTDTQYF
TRBV7-9,-,-,TRBJ1-2,TGTGCCAGCAGTGTAACAGGTAGTGGCTACACCTTC,CASSVTGSGYTF
TRBV14,-,many,TRBJ2-7,TGTGCCAGCAGCCAAGCTTCCGAGCAGTACTTC,CASSQASEQYF
TRBV25-1,TRBD1,-,TRBJ2-7,TGTGCCAGCGGAAGCGGGACAGGGAAGTGGGAGCAGTACTTC,CASGSGTGKWEQYF
TRBV7-9,-,-,TRBJ1-2,TGTGCCAGCAGCAGAAACCTTAACTATGGCTACACCTTC,CASSRNLNYGYTF
TRBV7-9,-,many,TRBJ2-2,TGTGCCAGCAGCCCCCTAACGGGCTTGAGCGGGGAGCTGTTTTTT,CASSPLTGLSGELFF
TRBV5-4,-,few,TRBJ2-5,TGTGCCAGCAGCCCAGGGGCAGGTGAGACCCAGTACTTC,CASSPGAGETQYF
TRBV13,TRBD1,many,TRBJ2-1,TGTGCCAGCGGACAGGGGGCGCAATATGAGCAGTTCTTC,CASGQGAQYEQFF
TRBV15,-,many,TRBJ2-1,TGTGCCACCAGCATACAGATCTACAATGAGCAGTTCTTC,CATSIQIYNEQFF
TRBV7-6,TRBD1,-,TRBJ1-1,TGTGCCAGCAGGGGGACAGGGGGTTTAGCTTTCTTT,CASRGTGGLAFF
TRBV10-2,TRBD1,-,TRBJ2-5,TGCGCCAGCAACGACAGGGGGCAGACCCAGTACTTC,CASNDRGQTQYF
TRBV9,TRBD1,-,TRBJ2-7,TGTGCCAGCAGCGTAGGTAAGGACAGGGGGTCCTACAAGGAGCAGTACTTC,CASSVGKDRGSYKEQYF